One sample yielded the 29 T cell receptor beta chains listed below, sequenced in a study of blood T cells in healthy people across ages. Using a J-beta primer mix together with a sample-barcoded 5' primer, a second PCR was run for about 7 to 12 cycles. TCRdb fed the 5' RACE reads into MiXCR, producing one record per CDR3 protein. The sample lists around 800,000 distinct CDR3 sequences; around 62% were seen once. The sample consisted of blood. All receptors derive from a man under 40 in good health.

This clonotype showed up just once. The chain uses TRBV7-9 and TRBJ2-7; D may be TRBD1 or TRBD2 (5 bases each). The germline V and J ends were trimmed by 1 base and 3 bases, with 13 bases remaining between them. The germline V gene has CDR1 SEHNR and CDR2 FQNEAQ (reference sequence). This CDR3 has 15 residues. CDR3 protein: CASSLGWGTGYEQYF. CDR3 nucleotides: TGTGCCAGCAGCTTAGGGTGGGGGACGGGCTACGAGCAGTACTTC.

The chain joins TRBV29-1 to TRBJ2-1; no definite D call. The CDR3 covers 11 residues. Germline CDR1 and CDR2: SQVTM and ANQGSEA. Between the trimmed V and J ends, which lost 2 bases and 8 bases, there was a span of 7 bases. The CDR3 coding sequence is TGCAGCGTTGAAACCGGGTATGAGCAGTTCTTC. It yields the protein CSVETGYEQFF.

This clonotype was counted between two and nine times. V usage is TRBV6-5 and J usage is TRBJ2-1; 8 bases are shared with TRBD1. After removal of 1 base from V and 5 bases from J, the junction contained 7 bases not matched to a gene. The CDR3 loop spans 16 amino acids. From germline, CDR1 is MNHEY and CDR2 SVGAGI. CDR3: CASSYWTGIGDNEQFF. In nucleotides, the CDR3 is TGTGCCAGCAGTTACTGGACAGGGATTGGGGACAATGAGCAGTTCTTC.

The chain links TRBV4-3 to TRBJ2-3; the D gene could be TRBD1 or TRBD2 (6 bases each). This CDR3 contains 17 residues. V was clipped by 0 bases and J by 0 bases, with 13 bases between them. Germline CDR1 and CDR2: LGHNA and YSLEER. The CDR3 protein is CASSQEPWGASTDTQYF. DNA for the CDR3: TGCGCCAGCAGCCAAGAACCATGGGGGGCCAGCACAGATACGCAGTATTTT.

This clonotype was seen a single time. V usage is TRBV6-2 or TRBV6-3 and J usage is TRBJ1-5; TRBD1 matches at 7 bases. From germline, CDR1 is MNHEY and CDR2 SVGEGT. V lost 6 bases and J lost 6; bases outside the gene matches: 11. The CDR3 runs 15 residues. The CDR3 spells CASSTGGGGSQPQHF. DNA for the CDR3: TGTGCCAGCAGCACAGGAGGAGGGGGCAGTCAGCCCCAGCATTTT.

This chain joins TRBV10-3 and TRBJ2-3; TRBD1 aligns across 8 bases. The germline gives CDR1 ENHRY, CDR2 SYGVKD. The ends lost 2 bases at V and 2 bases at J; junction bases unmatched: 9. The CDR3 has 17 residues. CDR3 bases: TGTGCCATCAGTGAGACGGACAGGGAAATTCCCACAGATACGCAGTATTTT. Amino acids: CAISETDREIPTDTQYF.

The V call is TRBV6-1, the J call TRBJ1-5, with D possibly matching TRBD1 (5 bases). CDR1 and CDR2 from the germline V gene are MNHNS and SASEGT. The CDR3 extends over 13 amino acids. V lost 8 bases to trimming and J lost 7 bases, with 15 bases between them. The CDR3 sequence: CASGVGGRQPQHF. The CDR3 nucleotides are TGTGCCAGCGGAGTGGGGGGAAGGCAGCCCCAGCATTTT.

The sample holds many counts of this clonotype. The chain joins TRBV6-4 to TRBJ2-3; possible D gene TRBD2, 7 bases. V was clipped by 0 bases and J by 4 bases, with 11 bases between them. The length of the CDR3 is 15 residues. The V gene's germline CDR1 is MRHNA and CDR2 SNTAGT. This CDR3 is CASSDSEGGADTQYF. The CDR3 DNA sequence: TGTGCCAGCAGTGACTCCGAGGGGGGGGCAGATACGCAGTATTTT.

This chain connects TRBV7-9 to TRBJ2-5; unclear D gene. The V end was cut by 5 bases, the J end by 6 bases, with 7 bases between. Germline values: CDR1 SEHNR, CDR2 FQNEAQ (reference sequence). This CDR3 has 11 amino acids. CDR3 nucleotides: TGTGCCAGCAGCCCAGAGAAGACCCAGTACTTC. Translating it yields CASSPEKTQYF. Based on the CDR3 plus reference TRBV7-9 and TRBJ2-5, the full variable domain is DTGVSQNPRHKITKRGQNVTFRCDPISEHNRLYWYRQTLGQGPEFLTYFQNEAQLEKSRLLSDRFSAERPKGSFSTLEIQRTEQGDSAMYLCASSPEKTQYFGPGTRLLVL.

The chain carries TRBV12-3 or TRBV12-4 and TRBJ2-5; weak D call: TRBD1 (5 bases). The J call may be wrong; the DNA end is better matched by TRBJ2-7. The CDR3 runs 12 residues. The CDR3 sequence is CASSPAGFEQYF. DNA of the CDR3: TGTGCCAGCAGTCCAGCAGGGTTCGAGCAGTACTTC.

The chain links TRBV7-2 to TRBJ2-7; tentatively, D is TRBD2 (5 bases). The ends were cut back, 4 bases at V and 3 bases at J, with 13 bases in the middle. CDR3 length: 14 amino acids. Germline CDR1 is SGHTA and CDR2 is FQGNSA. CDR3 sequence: CASSYGISHYEQYF. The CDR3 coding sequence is TGTGCCAGCAGCTACGGGATCAGCCACTACGAGCAGTACTTC.

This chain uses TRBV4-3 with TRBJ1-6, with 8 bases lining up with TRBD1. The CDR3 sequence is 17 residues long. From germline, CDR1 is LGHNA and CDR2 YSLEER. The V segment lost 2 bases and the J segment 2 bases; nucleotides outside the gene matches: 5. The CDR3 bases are TGCGCCAGCAGCCAACGACAGGGGAGTACCTATAATTCACCCCTCCACTTT. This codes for CASSQRQGSTYNSPLHF.

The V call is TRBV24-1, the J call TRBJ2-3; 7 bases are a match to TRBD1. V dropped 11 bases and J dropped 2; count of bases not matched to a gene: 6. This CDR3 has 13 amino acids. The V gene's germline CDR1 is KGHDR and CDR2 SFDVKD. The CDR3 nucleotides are TGTGCCAGCCAGGGACAGTACACAGATACGCAGTATTTT. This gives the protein CASQGQYTDTQYF.

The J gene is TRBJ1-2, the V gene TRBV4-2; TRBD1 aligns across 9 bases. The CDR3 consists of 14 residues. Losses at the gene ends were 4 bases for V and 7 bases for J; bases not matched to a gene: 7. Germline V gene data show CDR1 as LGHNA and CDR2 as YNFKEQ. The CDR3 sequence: CASSPGQGGIGYTF. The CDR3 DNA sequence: TGTGCCAGCAGCCCGGGACAGGGAGGTATTGGCTACACCTTC.

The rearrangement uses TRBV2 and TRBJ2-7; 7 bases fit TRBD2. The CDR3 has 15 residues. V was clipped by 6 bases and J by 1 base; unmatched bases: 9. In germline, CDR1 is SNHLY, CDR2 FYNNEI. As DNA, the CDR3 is TGTGCCAGCAGCGAAACGGTTAGCGGGTCCTACGAGCAGTACTTC. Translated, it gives CASSETVSGSYEQYF.

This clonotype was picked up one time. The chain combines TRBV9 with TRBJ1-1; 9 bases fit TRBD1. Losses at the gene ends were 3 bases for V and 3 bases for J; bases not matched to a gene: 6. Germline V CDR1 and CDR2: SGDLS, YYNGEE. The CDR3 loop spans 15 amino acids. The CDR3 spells CASSERTGEDTEAFF. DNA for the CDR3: TGTGCCAGCAGCGAACGGACAGGGGAGGACACTGAAGCTTTCTTT.

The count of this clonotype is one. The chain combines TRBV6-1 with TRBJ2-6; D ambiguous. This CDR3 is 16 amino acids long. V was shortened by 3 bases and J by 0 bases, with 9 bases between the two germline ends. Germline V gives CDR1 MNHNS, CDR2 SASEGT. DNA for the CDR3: TGTGCCAGCAGTGAGCAGCCCTTCTCTGGGGCCAACGTCCTGACTTTC. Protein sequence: CASSEQPFSGANVLTF.

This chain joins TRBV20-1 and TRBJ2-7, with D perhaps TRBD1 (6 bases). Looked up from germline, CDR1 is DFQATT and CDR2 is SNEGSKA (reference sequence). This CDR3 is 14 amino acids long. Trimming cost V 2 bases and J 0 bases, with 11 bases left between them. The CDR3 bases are TGCAGTGCTAGATCAGGGGCTAGCTCCTACGAGCAGTACTTC. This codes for CSARSGASSYEQYF.

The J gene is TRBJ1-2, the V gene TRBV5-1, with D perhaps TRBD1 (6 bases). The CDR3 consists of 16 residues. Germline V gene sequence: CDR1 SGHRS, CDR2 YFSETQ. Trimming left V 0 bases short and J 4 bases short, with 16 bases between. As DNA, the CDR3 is TGCGCCAGCAGCTTGGACGGGGGGGCGCGCGGCTATGGCTACACCTTC. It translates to CASSLDGGARGYGYTF.

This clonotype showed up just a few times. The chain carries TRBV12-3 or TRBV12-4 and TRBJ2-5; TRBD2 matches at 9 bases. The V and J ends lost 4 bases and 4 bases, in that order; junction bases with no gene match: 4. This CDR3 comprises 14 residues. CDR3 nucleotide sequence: TGTGCCAGCAGTTCCACGCGGGGGGGAGAGACCCAGTACTTC. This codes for CASSSTRGGETQYF.

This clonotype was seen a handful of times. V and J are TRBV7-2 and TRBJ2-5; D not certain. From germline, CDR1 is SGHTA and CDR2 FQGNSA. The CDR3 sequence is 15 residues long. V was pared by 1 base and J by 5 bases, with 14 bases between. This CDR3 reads CASSLERSSWETQYF. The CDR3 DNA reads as TGTGCCAGCAGCTTAGAACGTAGTAGTTGGGAGACCCAGTACTTC.

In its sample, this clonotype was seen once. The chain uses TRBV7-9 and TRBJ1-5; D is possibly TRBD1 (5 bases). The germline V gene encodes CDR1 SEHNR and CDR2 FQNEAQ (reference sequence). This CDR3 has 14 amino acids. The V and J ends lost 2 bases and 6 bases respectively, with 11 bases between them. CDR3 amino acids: CASSLYGGGQPQHF. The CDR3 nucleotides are TGTGCCAGCAGCTTATACGGGGGAGGTCAGCCCCAGCATTTT.

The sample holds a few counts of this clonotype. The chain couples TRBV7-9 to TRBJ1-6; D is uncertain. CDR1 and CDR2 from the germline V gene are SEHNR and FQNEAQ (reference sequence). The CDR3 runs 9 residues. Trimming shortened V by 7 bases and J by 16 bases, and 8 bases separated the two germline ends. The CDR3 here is CASILNLHF. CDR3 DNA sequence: TGTGCCAGCATCCTTAATCTCCACTTT. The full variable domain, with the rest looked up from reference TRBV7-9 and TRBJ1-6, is DTGVSQNPRHKITKRGQNVTFRCDPISEHNRLYWYRQTLGQGPEFLTYFQNEAQLEKSRLLSDRFSAERPKGSFSTLEIQRTEQGDSAMYLCASILNLHFGNGTRLTVT.

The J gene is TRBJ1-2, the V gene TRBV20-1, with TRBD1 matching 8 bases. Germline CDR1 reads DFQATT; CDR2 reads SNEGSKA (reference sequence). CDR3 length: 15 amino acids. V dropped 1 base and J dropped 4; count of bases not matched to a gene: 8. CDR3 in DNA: TGCAGTGCTAGAGGACAGGGGTCCGTTGGCTATGGCTACACCTTC. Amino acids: CSARGQGSVGYGYTF.

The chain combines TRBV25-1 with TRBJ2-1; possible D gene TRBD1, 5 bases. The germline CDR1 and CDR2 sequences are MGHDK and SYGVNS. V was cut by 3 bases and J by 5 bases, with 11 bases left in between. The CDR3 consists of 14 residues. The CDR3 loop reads CASSDRANNNEQFF. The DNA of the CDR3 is TGTGCCAGCAGTGACAGGGCAAATAACAATGAGCAGTTCTTC.

The CDR3 here is CASTIRDTSYEQYF. The CDR3 bases are TGTGCCAGCACCATACGGGACACTTCCTACGAGCAGTACTTC. This chain uses TRBV7-9 with TRBJ2-7, with a possible D match to TRBD1 (6 bases). CDR1 and CDR2 (germline): SEHNR, FQNEAQ (reference sequence). V was cut by 7 bases and J by 1 base, with 14 bases left in between. The CDR3 runs 14 residues.

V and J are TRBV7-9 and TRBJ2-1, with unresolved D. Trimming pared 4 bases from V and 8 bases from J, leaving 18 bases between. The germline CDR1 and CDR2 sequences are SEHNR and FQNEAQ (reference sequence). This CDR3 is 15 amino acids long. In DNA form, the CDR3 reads TGTGCCAGCAGCTCCCCCGATCTCGAAGGGCATGAGCAGTTCTTC. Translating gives CASSSPDLEGHEQFF.

CDR3 coding DNA: TGTGCCAGCAGTTCCGCAGGGCCAGGGGCCAACGTCCTGACTTTC. Protein: CASSSAGPGANVLTF. This rearrangement joins TRBV6-2 or TRBV6-3 to TRBJ2-6; TRBD1 is a possible D gene (5 bases). The germline gives CDR1 MNHEY, CDR2 SVGEGT. V was clipped by 4 bases and J by 4 bases, with 11 bases between them. The CDR3 has 15 residues.

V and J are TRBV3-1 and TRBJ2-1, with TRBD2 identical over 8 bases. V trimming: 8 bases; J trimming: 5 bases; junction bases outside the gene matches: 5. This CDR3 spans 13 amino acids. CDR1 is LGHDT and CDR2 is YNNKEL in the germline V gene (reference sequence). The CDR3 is CASGRGVDNEQFF. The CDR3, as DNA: TGTGCCAGCGGGCGGGGGGTGGACAATGAGCAGTTCTTC.